This T cell receptor (beta chain) is drawn from a study of tumor and adjacent non-tumor tissue in lung cancer. Study-wide context: Around 4.5 million productive TCRbeta reads were obtained per sample on average.

Worth noting for this clonotype: A read error is likely, as this CDR3 ends without the conserved phenylalanine or tryptophan.

Germline V gives CDR1 SQVTM, CDR2 ANQGSEA. CDR3 length: 14 amino acids. Trimming left V 0 bases short and J 5 bases short, with 13 bases between. This sample's RNA came from whole unsorted tissue. A modified ARM-PCR protocol with three rounds of nested PCR amplified TCRbeta. Each CDR3 protein is one row after TCRdb ran MiXCR on the multiplex PCR reads. The sample contains about 75,000 distinct CDR3 sequences, around 77% of which appear only once. This sequence joins TRBV29-1 and TRBJ1-1; maybe TRBD1 (6 bases). The sample comprised lung tumor tissue. The clonotype was recovered from a woman between 45 and 65 years old with non-small cell lung cancer. The CDR3 sequence is CSVEEVAGQTEAFY. In DNA form, the CDR3 reads TGCAGCGTTGAAGAGGTAGCGGGACAAACTGAAGCTTTCTAT.